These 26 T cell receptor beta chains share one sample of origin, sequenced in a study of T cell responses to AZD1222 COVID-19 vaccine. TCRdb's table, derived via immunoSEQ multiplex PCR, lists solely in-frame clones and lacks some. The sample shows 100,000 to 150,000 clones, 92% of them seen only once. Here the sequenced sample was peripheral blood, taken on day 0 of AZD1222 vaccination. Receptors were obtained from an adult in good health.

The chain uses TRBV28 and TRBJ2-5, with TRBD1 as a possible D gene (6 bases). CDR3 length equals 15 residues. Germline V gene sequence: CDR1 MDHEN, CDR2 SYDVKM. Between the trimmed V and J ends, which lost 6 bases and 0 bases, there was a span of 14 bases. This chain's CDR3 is CASSPSTGYQETQYF. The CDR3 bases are TGTGCCAGCAGCCCCTCCACAGGGTACCAAGAGACCCAGTACTTC.

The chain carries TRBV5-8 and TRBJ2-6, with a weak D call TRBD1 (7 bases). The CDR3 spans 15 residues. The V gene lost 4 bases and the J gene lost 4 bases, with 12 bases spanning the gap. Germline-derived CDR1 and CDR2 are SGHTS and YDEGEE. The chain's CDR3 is CASSPGGRGANVLTF. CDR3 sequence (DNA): TGTGCCAGCAGCCCAGGGGGGAGGGGGGCCAACGTCCTGACTTTC.

DNA for the CDR3: TGTGCCAGCAGTTCGATTATGACAGGGAACTATGGCTACACCTTC. The encoded protein is CASSSIMTGNYGYTF. The genes are TRBV6-6 and TRBJ1-2; TRBD1 aligns across 7 bases. The CDR3 runs to 15 residues. The V and J ends lost 4 bases and 2 bases, in that order; junction bases with no gene match: 7. In germline, CDR1 is MNHNY, CDR2 SVGAGI (reference sequence).

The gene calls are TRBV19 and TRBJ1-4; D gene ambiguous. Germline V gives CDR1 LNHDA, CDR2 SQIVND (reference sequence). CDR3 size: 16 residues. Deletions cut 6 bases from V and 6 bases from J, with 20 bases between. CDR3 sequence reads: CASRVTDSGFDEKLFF. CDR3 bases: TGTGCCAGTAGGGTCACAGACTCTGGTTTCGATGAAAAACTGTTTTTT.

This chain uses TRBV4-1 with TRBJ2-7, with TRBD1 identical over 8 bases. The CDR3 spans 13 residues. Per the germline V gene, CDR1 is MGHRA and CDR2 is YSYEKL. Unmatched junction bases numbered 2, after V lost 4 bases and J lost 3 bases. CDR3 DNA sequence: TGCGCCAGCAGCCTGACAGGGGACTACGAGCAGTACTTC. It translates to CASSLTGDYEQYF.

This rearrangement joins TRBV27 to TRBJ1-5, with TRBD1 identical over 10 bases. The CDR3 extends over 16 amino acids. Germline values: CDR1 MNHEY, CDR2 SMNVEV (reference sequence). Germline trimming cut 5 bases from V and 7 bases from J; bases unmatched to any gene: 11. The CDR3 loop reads CASSPTQTGGSQPQHF. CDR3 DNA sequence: TGTGCCAGCAGTCCCACTCAGACAGGGGGCAGCCAGCCCCAGCATTTT.

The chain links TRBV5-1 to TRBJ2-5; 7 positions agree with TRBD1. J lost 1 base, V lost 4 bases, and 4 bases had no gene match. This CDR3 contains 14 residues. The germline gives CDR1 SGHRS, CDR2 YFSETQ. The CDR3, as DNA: TGCGCCAGCAGCACCGGGACAGCCCAAGAGACCCAGTACTTC. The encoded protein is CASSTGTAQETQYF.

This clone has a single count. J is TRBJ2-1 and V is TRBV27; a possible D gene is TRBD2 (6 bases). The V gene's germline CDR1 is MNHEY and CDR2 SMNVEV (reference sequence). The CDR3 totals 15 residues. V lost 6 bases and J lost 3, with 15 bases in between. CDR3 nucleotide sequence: TGTGCCAGCAGAACCGGGACTGTGGACTACAATGAGCAGTTCTTC. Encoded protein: CASRTGTVDYNEQFF.

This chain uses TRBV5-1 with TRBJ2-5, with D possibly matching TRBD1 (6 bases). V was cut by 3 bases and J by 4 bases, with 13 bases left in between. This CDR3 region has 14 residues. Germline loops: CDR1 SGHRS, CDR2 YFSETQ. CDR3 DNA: TGCGCCAGCAGCTCGTTGACAGGAGGAGAGACCCAGTACTTC. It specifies CASSSLTGGETQYF.

CDR3 residues: CASHSSGGYGYTF. The CDR3 coding sequence is TGTGCCAGTCACTCCTCGGGTGGCTATGGCTACACCTTC. This chain uses TRBV19 with TRBJ1-2; D not certain. CDR3 length: 13 residues. CDR1 is LNHDA and CDR2 is SQIVND in the germline V gene (reference sequence). Trimming left V 8 bases short and J 4 bases short, with 14 bases between.

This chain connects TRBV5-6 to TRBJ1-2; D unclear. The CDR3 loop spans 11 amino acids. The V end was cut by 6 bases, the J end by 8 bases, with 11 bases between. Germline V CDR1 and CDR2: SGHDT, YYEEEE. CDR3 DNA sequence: TGTGCCAGCAACTATCTCGAGGGCTACACCTTC. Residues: CASNYLEGYTF.

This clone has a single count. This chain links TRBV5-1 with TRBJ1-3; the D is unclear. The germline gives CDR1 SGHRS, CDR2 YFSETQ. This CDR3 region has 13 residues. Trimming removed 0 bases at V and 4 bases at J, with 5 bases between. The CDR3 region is CASSLDGGNTIYF. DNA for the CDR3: TGCGCCAGCAGCTTGGATGGCGGAAACACCATATATTTT.

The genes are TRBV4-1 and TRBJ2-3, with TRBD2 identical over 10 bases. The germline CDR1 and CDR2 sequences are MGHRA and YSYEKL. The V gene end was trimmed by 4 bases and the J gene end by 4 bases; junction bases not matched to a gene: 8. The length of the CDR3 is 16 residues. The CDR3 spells CASSRASSGSPDTQYF. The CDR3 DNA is TGCGCCAGCAGCCGGGCCTCTAGCGGGAGCCCAGATACGCAGTATTTT.

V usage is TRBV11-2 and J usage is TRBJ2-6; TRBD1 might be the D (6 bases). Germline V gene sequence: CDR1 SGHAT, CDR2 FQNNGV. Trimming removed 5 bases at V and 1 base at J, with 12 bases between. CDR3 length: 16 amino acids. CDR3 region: CASSPWTDSGANVLTF. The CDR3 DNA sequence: TGTGCCAGCAGCCCCTGGACAGATTCTGGGGCCAACGTCCTGACTTTC. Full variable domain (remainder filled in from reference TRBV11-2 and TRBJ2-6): EAGVAQSPRYKIIEKRQSVAFWCNPISGHATLYWYQQILGQGPKLLIQFQNNGVVDDSQLPKDRFSAERLKGVDSTLKIQPAKLEDSAVYLCASSPWTDSGANVLTFGAGSRLTVL.

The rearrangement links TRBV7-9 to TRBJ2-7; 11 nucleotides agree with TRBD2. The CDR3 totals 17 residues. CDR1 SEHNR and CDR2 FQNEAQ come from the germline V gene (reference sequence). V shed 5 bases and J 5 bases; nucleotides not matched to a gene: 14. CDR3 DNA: TGTGCCAGCAGCCCACTAGGGATAGCGGGAGGGCCGAACGAGCAGTACTTC. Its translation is CASSPLGIAGGPNEQYF.

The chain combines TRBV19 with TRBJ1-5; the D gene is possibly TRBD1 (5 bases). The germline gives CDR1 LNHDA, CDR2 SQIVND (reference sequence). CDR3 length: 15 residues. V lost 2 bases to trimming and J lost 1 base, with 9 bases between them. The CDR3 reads CASSISGGSNQPQHF. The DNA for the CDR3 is TGTGCCAGTAGTATAAGCGGGGGGAGCAATCAGCCCCAGCATTTT.

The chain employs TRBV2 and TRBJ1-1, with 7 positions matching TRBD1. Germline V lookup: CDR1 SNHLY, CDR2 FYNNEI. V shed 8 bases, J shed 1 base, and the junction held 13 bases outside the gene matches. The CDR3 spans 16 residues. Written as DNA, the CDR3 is TGTGCCAGCCCCGCCTCCGCGGGACAGAGGAACACTGAAGCTTTCTTT. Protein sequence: CASPASAGQRNTEAFF.

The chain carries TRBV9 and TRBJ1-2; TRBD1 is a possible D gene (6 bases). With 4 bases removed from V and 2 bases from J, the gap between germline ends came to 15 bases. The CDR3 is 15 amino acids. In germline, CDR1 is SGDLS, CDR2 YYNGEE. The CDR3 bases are TGTGCCAGCAGCCCTCGTAGCAGGGGAAACTATGGCTACACCTTC. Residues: CASSPRSRGNYGYTF. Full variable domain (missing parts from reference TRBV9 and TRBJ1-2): DSGVTQTPKHLITATGQRVTLRCSPRSGDLSVYWYQQSLDQGLQFLIQYYNGEERAKGNILERFSAQQFPDLHSELNLSSLELGDSALYFCASSPRSRGNYGYTFGSGTRLTVV.

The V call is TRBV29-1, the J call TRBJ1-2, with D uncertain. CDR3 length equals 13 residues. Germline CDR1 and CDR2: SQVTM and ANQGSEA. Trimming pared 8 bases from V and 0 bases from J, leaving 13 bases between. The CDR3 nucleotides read TGCAGCACCTCCGGGCCGACTAACTATGGCTACACCTTC. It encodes CSTSGPTNYGYTF.

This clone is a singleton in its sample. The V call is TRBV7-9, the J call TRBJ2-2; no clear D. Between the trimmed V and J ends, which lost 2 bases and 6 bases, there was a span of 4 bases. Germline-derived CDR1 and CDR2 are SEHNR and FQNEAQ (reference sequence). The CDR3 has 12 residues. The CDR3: CASSLRPGELFF. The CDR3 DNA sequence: TGTGCCAGCAGCTTACGGCCCGGGGAGCTGTTTTTT.

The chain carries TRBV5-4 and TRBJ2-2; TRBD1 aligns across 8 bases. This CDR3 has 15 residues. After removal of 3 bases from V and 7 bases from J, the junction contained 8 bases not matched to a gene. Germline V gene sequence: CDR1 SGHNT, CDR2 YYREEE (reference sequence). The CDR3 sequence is CASSSRQGRVGELFF. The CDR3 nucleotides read TGTGCCAGCAGCTCCCGACAGGGGCGGGTCGGGGAGCTGTTTTTT.

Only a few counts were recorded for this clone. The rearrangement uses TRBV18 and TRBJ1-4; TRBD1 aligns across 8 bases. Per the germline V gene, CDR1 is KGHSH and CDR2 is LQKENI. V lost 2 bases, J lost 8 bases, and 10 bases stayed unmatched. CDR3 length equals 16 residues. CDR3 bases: TGTGCCAGCTCACCAAAGGGGACAGGATCGGAGGAAAAACTGTTTTTT. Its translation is CASSPKGTGSEEKLFF.

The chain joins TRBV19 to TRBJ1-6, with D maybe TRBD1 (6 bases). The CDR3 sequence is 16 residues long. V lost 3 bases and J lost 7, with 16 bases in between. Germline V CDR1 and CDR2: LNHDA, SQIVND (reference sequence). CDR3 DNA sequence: TGTGCCAGTAGTATTTCATCGGGGGCCGTGAATTCACCCCTCCACTTT. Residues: CASSISSGAVNSPLHF.

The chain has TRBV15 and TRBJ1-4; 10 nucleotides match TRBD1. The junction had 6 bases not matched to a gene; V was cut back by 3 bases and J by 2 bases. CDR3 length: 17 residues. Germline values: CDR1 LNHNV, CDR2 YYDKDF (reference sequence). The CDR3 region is CATSSQRGQGTNEKLFF. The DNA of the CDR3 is TGTGCCACCAGCAGTCAAAGGGGACAGGGGACTAATGAAAAACTGTTTTTT.

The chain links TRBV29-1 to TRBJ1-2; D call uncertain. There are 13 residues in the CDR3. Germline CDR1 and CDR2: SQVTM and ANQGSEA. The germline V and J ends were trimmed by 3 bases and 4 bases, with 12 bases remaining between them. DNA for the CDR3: TGCAGCGTTGAGCTGCTAGAAGCCTATGGCTACACCTTC. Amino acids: CSVELLEAYGYTF.

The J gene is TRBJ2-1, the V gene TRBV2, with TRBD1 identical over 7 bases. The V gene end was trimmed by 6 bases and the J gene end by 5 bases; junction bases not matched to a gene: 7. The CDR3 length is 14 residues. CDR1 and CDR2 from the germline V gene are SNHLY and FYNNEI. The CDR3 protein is CASRVRGLNNEQFF. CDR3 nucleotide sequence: TGTGCCAGCAGGGTGAGGGGGCTAAACAATGAGCAGTTCTTC.